This TCR beta chain was sequenced during a study of blood T cell repertoires in COVID-19. Some clones are missing from TCRdb's copy, which holds only in-frame ones; the method was immunoSEQ multiplex PCR. The sample has under 200,000 clones, around 86% seen once. The junction had 4 bases not matched to a gene; V was cut back by 7 bases and J by 6 bases. Germline CDR1 MDHEN, CDR2 SYDVKM. This CDR3 region has 14 residues. The chain employs TRBV28 and TRBJ1-6; 9 bases align to TRBD1. This sequence was found in a man between 60 and 70 years old with COVID-19, enrolled during active disease. The material sequenced was peripheral blood. For the CDR3, the DNA is TGTGCCAGCAAGCCGGGACAGGGTAATTCACCCCTCCACTTT. Its protein is CASKPGQGNSPLHF. Based on the CDR3 plus reference TRBV28 and TRBJ1-6, the full variable domain is DVKVTQSSRYLVKRTGEKVFLECVQDMDHENMFWYRQDPGLGLRLIYFSYDVKMKEKGDIPEGYSVSREKKERFSLILESASTNQTSMYLCASKPGQGNSPLHFGNGTRLTVT.